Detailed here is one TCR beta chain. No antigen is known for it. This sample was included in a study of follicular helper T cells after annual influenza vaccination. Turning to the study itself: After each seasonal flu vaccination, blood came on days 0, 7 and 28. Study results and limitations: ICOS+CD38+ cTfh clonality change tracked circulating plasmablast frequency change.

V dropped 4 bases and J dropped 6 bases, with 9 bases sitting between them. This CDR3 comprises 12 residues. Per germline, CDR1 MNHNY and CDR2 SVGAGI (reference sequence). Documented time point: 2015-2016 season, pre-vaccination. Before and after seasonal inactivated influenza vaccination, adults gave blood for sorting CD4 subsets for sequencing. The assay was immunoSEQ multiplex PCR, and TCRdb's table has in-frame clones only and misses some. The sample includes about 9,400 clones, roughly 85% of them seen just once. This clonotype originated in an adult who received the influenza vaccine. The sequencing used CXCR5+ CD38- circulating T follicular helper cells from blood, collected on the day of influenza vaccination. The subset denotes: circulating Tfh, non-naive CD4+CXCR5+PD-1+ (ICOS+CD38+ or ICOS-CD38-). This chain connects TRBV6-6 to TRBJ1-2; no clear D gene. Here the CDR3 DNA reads TGTGCCAGCAGTTCGGGGTTTAATGGCTACACCTTC. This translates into CASSSGFNGYTF.